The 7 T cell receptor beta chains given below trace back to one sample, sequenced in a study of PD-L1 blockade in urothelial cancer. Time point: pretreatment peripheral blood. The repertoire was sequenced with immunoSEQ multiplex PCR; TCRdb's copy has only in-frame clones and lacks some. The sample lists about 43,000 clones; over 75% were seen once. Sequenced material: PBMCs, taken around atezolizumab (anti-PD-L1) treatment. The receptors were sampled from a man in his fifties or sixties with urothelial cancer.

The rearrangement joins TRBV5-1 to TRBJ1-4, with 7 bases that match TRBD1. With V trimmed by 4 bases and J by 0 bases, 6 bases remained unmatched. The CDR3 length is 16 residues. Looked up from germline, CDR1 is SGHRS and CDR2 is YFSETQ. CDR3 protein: CASSAGTVSTNEKLFF. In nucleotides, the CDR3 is TGCGCCAGCAGCGCCGGGACAGTCTCAACTAATGAAAAACTGTTTTTT.

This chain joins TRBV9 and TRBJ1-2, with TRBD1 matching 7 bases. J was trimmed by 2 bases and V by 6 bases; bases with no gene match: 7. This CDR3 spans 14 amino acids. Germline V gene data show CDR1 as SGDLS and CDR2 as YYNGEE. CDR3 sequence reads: CASTRQGKNYGYTF. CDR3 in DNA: TGTGCCAGCACACGACAGGGAAAGAACTATGGCTACACCTTC.

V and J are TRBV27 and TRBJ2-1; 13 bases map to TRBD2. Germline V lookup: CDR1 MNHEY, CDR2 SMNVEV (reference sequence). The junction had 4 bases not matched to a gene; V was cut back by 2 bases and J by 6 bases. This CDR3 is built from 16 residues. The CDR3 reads CASSLLTSGRPNEQFF. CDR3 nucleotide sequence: TGTGCCAGCAGTTTACTGACTAGCGGGAGGCCCAATGAGCAGTTCTTC.

CDR3 sequence (DNA): TGCAGCGCACGGGACAGCGAAACCTATGGCTACACCTTC. Translating gives CSARDSETYGYTF. The chain employs TRBV29-1 and TRBJ1-2, with 7 bases identical to TRBD1. There are 13 residues in the CDR3. Germline trimming cut 7 bases from V and 4 bases from J; bases unmatched to any gene: 9. CDR1 SQVTM and CDR2 ANQGSEA come from the germline V gene.

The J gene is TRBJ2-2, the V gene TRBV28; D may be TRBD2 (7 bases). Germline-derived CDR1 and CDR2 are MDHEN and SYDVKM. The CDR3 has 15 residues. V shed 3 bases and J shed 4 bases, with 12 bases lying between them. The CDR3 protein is CASSLGGLATGELFF. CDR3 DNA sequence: TGTGCCAGCAGTTTGGGGGGGCTGGCCACCGGGGAGCTGTTTTTT.

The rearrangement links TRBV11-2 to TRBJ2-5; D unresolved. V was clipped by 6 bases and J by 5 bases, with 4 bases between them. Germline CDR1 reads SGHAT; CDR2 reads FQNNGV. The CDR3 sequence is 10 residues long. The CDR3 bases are TGTGCCAGCAGAGAGGAGACCCAGTACTTC. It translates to CASREETQYF.

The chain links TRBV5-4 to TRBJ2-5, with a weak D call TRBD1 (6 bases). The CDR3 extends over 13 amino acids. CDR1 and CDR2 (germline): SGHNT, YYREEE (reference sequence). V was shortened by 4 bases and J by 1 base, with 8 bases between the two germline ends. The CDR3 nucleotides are TGTGCCAGCAGCCGGGACACCCAAGAGACCCAGTACTTC. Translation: CASSRDTQETQYF.